This T cell receptor beta chain was obtained from a study of shared clonotypes between healthy human individuals. The study, taken as a whole, reports: Donors were few, which limited the genetic and exposure-history diversity represented. Some naive CD4 clonotypes, around 4.7%, turned up in common across a handful of donors.

The method was immunoSEQ multiplex PCR; TCRdb's version includes in-frame clones alone and lacks a portion of them. This sample yields about 2,200,000 clones, of which more than 85% are seen a single time; roughly 1.7% belongs to the top ten. A note on this clone: What it recognizes is unknown.

Naive CD8 cells comprised CD45RO-negative, CCR7-positively selected cells, excluding terminally differentiated effector memory CD45RA+ cells. Germline CDR1 SGHTA, CDR2 FQGTGA. V was clipped by 5 bases and J by 5 bases; unmatched bases: 4. The CDR3 consists of 16 residues. Sequenced material: naive CD8+ T cells from PBMCs. The source is a man aged 18 to 30 in good health. Some clones in this sample may be carry-over from other donors' samples. The V and J genes are TRBV7-3 and TRBJ2-2, with 14 bases that match TRBD2. This CDR3 reads CASSLWTSGRTGELFF. CDR3 nucleotide sequence: TGTGCCAGCAGCCTATGGACTAGCGGGAGGACCGGGGAGCTGTTTTTT.